Each of the 30 T cell receptor beta chains below was sequenced from the same sample in a study of cytomegalovirus exposure and HLA in healthy donors. 13 Jbeta primers and 60 Vbeta primers were used for the PCR. The table came from immunoSEQ multiplex PCR; TCRdb's copy has only in-frame clones and leaves some out. The table includes about 220,000 clones, around 80% detected once. The specimen was PBMCs. The receptor source for this set is a boy aged 2 to 10 in good health and CMV-seronegative.

The chain uses TRBV2 and TRBJ1-4, with 8 bases aligning to TRBD1. There are 14 residues in the CDR3. Germline trimming cut 8 bases from V and 7 bases from J; bases unmatched to any gene: 9. CDR1 is SNHLY, CDR2 FYNNEI, per germline. CDR3: CASLDRGIPEKLFF. In nucleotides, the CDR3 is TGTGCCAGCTTAGACAGGGGTATACCTGAAAAACTGTTTTTT.

The V call is TRBV27, the J call TRBJ2-1, with TRBD2 identical over 11 bases. Per germline, CDR1 MNHEY and CDR2 SMNVEV (reference sequence). The CDR3 has 17 residues. J was trimmed by 2 bases and V by 2 bases; bases with no gene match: 5. CDR3 sequence: CASSLAGTSGPYNEQFF. CDR3 bases: TGTGCCAGCAGTTTAGCCGGGACTAGCGGACCCTACAATGAGCAGTTCTTC.

The chain employs TRBV5-1 and TRBJ1-6; 8 bases line up with TRBD1. CDR3 size: 17 residues. V was pared by 4 bases and J by 8 bases, with 14 bases of the junction left unmatched. Germline loops: CDR1 SGHRS, CDR2 YFSETQ. The CDR3 here is CASSAVTGGGLDSPLHF. The CDR3, as DNA: TGCGCCAGCAGCGCCGTAACAGGGGGTGGCCTTGATTCACCCCTCCACTTT.

The chain uses TRBV4-1 and TRBJ2-3; no reliable D call. This CDR3 has 15 residues. Trimming cost V 1 base and J 0 bases, with 8 bases left between them. Germline V gene lookup returns CDR1 MGHRA and CDR2 YSYEKL. The CDR3 region is CASSQVKASTDTQYF. The CDR3 coding sequence is TGCGCCAGCAGCCAAGTGAAAGCTAGCACAGATACGCAGTATTTT.

In its sample, this clone was seen once. The chain links TRBV5-6 to TRBJ1-6; 10 nucleotides align to TRBD1. The CDR3 has 18 residues. Germline CDR1 and CDR2: SGHDT and YYEEEE. The J segment lost 3 bases and the V segment lost 4 bases, leaving 10 bases of the junction unmatched. The CDR3 sequence: CASSIRDRGSFYNSPLHF. CDR3 DNA: TGTGCCAGCAGCATCCGGGACAGGGGATCGTTCTATAATTCACCCCTCCACTTT.

This clone was observed once. This chain links TRBV9 with TRBJ2-4; 7 bases line up with TRBD2. J was trimmed by 6 bases and V by 4 bases; bases with no gene match: 10. The CDR3 extends over 15 amino acids. Per the germline V gene, CDR1 is SGDLS and CDR2 is YYNGEE. CDR3 region: CASSPPSGGRNIQYF. The CDR3 DNA reads TGTGCCAGCAGCCCACCCTCCGGGGGGAGAAACATTCAGTACTTC.

The CDR3 DNA is TGCGCCAGCAGCTTGGACAGGGGTGGATCACCCCTCCACTTT. Its protein product is CASSLDRGGSPLHF. The chain uses TRBV5-1 and TRBJ1-6; 7 nucleotides match TRBD1. The CDR3 loop spans 14 amino acids. Losses at the gene ends were 0 bases for V and 10 bases for J; bases not matched to a gene: 4. Germline V gives CDR1 SGHRS, CDR2 YFSETQ.

The J gene is TRBJ1-3, the V gene TRBV7-9; D is uncertain. This CDR3 comprises 17 residues. Germline assignment: CDR1 SEHNR and CDR2 FQNEAQ (reference sequence). The germline V and J ends were trimmed by 5 bases and 0 bases, with 17 bases remaining between them. The CDR3: CASSQSWVGSSGNTIYF. CDR3 coding DNA: TGTGCCAGCAGCCAGTCCTGGGTGGGCAGCTCTGGAAACACCATATATTTT. Combining the CDR3 with reference TRBV7-9 and TRBJ1-3 gives the whole variable domain DTGVSQNPRHKITKRGQNVTFRCDPISEHNRLYWYRQTLGQGPEFLTYFQNEAQLEKSRLLSDRFSAERPKGSFSTLEIQRTEQGDSAMYLCASSQSWVGSSGNTIYFGEGSWLTVV.

The chain combines TRBV5-1 with TRBJ1-2; 7 bases fit TRBD1. The CDR3 consists of 15 residues. The germline V gene encodes CDR1 SGHRS and CDR2 YFSETQ. V was pared by 3 bases and J by 4 bases, with 9 bases of the junction left unmatched. The CDR3 bases are TGCGCCAGCAGCTATTCGGGACAGACCACCTATGGCTACACCTTC. Amino acid sequence: CASSYSGQTTYGYTF.

The chain links TRBV6-5 to TRBJ1-1, with D possibly TRBD1 on 6 matching bases. Germline V gene data show CDR1 as MNHEY and CDR2 as SVGAGI. CDR3 size: 14 residues. The V gene lost 8 bases and the J gene lost 1 base, with 14 bases spanning the gap. The CDR3 reads CASRRGGENTEAFF. The CDR3 coding sequence is TGTGCCAGCCGTCGGGGGGGCGAGAACACTGAAGCTTTCTTT.

J is TRBJ1-5 and V is TRBV7-9; possibly TRBD1 for D (5 bases). The germline V gene has CDR1 SEHNR and CDR2 FQNEAQ (reference sequence). This CDR3 spans 17 amino acids. V was cut by 3 bases and J by 2 bases, with 17 bases left in between. CDR3 nucleotides: TGTGCCAGCAGCTTTTGGGGGGAAAGGAAAGGCAATCAGCCCCAGCATTTT. This translates into CASSFWGERKGNQPQHF. The full variable domain, with the rest looked up from reference TRBV7-9 and TRBJ1-5, is DTGVSQNPRHKITKRGQNVTFRCDPISEHNRLYWYRQTLGQGPEFLTYFQNEAQLEKSRLLSDRFSAERPKGSFSTLEIQRTEQGDSAMYLCASSFWGERKGNQPQHFGDGTRLSIL.

The V gene is TRBV5-1, the J gene TRBJ2-7; 10 bases are shared with TRBD1. The V gene end was trimmed by 1 base and the J gene end by 5 bases; junction bases not matched to a gene: 12. Germline V CDR1 and CDR2: SGHRS, YFSETQ. The CDR3 totals 17 residues. CDR3 residues: CASSLTPRDRGNHEQYF. DNA of the CDR3: TGCGCCAGCAGCTTGACCCCCAGGGACAGGGGTAATCACGAGCAGTACTTC.

This clone was found a few times. V usage is TRBV4-1 and J usage is TRBJ1-3; D call uncertain. Germline V gene data show CDR1 as MGHRA and CDR2 as YSYEKL. V was pared by 4 bases and J by 3 bases, with 16 bases between. The CDR3 length is 16 residues. The CDR3 protein is CASSPGGRGYGNTIYF. The CDR3 nucleotides read TGCGCCAGCAGCCCTGGAGGGCGCGGCTATGGAAACACCATATATTTT.

The chain couples TRBV5-8 to TRBJ2-1; 8 bases are shared with TRBD1. This CDR3 is 16 amino acids long. The V segment lost 9 bases and the J segment 3 bases; nucleotides outside the gene matches: 14. Germline loops: CDR1 SGHTS, CDR2 YDEGEE. DNA for the CDR3: TGTGCCACCAGGGGGCGGTCTATGGGGATCTACAATGAGCAGTTCTTC. It is translated as CATRGRSMGIYNEQFF.

The chain has TRBV2 and TRBJ1-5; 9 nucleotides line up with TRBD1. CDR3 size: 14 residues. V was clipped by 6 bases and J by 7 bases; unmatched bases: 7. Germline V gene sequence: CDR1 SNHLY, CDR2 FYNNEI. The CDR3 nucleotides read TGTGCCAGCAGACAACAGGGGGCGAAGCAGCCCCAGCATTTT. Translation: CASRQQGAKQPQHF.

This clone turned up a few times. The genes are TRBV4-2 and TRBJ2-1; 9 nucleotides match TRBD2. Germline assignment: CDR1 LGHNA and CDR2 YNFKEQ. The J segment lost 3 bases and the V segment lost 0 bases, leaving 6 bases of the junction unmatched. The CDR3 extends over 17 amino acids. In DNA, the CDR3 is TGTGCCAGCAGCCAAGATCCCAGCGGGAGGTTCTACAATGAGCAGTTCTTC. It encodes CASSQDPSGRFYNEQFF.

The V call is TRBV19, the J call TRBJ2-1, with 9 bases lining up with TRBD1. The CDR3 length is 15 residues. V lost 7 bases and J lost 5; bases outside the gene matches: 9. In germline, CDR1 is LNHDA, CDR2 SQIVND (reference sequence). The CDR3 sequence: CASNPRDRDNNEQFF. The DNA of the CDR3 is TGTGCCAGTAACCCCCGGGACAGGGATAACAATGAGCAGTTCTTC.

V is TRBV27 and J is TRBJ2-7; 14 bases fit TRBD2. This CDR3 is 19 amino acids long. The germline V gene has CDR1 MNHEY and CDR2 SMNVEV (reference sequence). J was trimmed by 3 bases and V by 5 bases; bases with no gene match: 15. The DNA for the CDR3 is TGTGCCAGCAGTCTACACTTTGGGACTAGCGGGGGCAGATACTACGAGCAGTACTTC. It translates to CASSLHFGTSGGRYYEQYF.

The chain links TRBV6-1 to TRBJ1-5; D might be TRBD1 (5 bases). The germline gives CDR1 MNHNS, CDR2 SASEGT. The V end was cut by 3 bases, the J end by 9 bases, with 9 bases between. CDR3 length: 12 amino acids. DNA of the CDR3: TGTGCCAGCAGTGATCGGGGGTTGCCCCAGCATTTT. Translated, it gives CASSDRGLPQHF.

The V call is TRBV4-1, the J call TRBJ2-7, with D maybe TRBD2 (6 bases). V lost 1 base and J 1 base, leaving 17 bases between the germline ends. CDR1 and CDR2 (germline): MGHRA, YSYEKL. The CDR3 runs 17 residues. The CDR3 protein is CASSQVPAGGWSYEQYF. CDR3 bases: TGCGCCAGCAGCCAAGTTCCGGCAGGAGGGTGGTCCTACGAGCAGTACTTC.

The V gene is TRBV13, the J gene TRBJ2-6, with 9 positions matching TRBD2. The germline CDR1 and CDR2 sequences are PRHDT and FYEKMQ (reference sequence). This CDR3 contains 17 residues. The junction had 7 bases not matched to a gene; V was cut back by 5 bases and J by 2 bases. The CDR3 spells CASSPPAGGPGANVLTF. The CDR3 DNA reads TGTGCCAGCAGCCCCCCCGCGGGAGGGCCTGGGGCCAACGTCCTGACTTTC.

The chain couples TRBV7-6 to TRBJ2-1; D may be TRBD2 (6 bases). CDR1 SGHVS and CDR2 FNYEAQ come from the germline V gene. The length of the CDR3 is 17 residues. Trimming cost V 5 bases and J 5 bases, with 22 bases left between them. The CDR3 sequence is CASSPEGDGGPNNEQFF. CDR3 in DNA: TGTGCCAGCAGCCCGGAGGGAGATGGTGGCCCCAACAATGAGCAGTTCTTC.

The rearrangement uses TRBV15 and TRBJ2-1; D is uncertain. Between the trimmed V and J ends, which lost 4 bases and 0 bases, there was a span of 7 bases. CDR3 size: 14 residues. CDR1 is LNHNV and CDR2 is YYDKDF in the germline V gene (reference sequence). CDR3 sequence reads: CATSTGYSYNEQFF. CDR3 DNA sequence: TGTGCCACCAGCACAGGTTACTCCTACAATGAGCAGTTCTTC.

V usage is TRBV30 and J usage is TRBJ1-2; D uncertain. V lost 0 bases to trimming and J lost 3 bases, with 5 bases between them. Germline lookup yields CDR1 GTSNPN and CDR2 SVGIG (reference sequence). The CDR3 sequence is 12 residues long. The CDR3 region is CAWSVTHYGYTF. The CDR3 DNA reads TGTGCCTGGAGTGTAACACACTATGGCTACACCTTC.

The chain uses TRBV6-1 and TRBJ2-7, with a weak D call TRBD1 (6 bases). CDR1 is MNHNS, CDR2 SASEGT, per germline. The germline V and J ends were trimmed by 1 base and 1 base, with 8 bases remaining between them. The CDR3 is 14 amino acids. CDR3 residues: CASSEVQGSYEQYF. The CDR3 DNA reads TGTGCCAGCAGTGAAGTCCAGGGGTCCTACGAGCAGTACTTC.

A remark on this clone: The sample has other DNA sequences that encode this CDR3 too. The chain carries TRBV5-1 and TRBJ2-3, with D tentatively TRBD2 (6 bases). Germline assignment: CDR1 SGHRS and CDR2 YFSETQ. This CDR3 region has 13 residues. Trimming stripped 4 bases from V and 4 bases from J, with 10 bases between. The CDR3 here is CASSPGSADTQYF. The CDR3 nucleotides read TGCGCCAGCAGCCCCGGGAGCGCAGATACGCAGTATTTT.

The rearrangement joins TRBV11-2 to TRBJ1-3; no clear D gene. V lost 8 bases and J 0 bases, leaving 8 bases between the germline ends. The germline CDR1 and CDR2 sequences are SGHAT and FQNNGV. This CDR3 spans 13 amino acids. CDR3 protein: CASSYSSGNTIYF. CDR3 coding DNA: TGTGCCAGCTCCTACAGCTCTGGAAACACCATATATTTT. Complete variable domain (other parts from reference TRBV11-2 and TRBJ1-3): EAGVAQSPRYKIIEKRQSVAFWCNPISGHATLYWYQQILGQGPKLLIQFQNNGVVDDSQLPKDRFSAERLKGVDSTLKIQPAKLEDSAVYLCASSYSSGNTIYFGEGSWLTVV.

The gene calls are TRBV14 and TRBJ1-2; a possible D gene is TRBD1 (6 bases). The CDR3 covers 14 residues. With 4 bases removed from V and 3 bases from J, the gap between germline ends came to 12 bases. Germline V gene sequence: CDR1 SGHDN, CDR2 FVKESK. The CDR3 nucleotides are TGTGCCAGCAGCCTCATGGACAGAGACTATGGCTACACCTTC. It yields the protein CASSLMDRDYGYTF.

V and J are TRBV2 and TRBJ2-6; D gene ambiguous. CDR3 length: 10 residues. Germline loops: CDR1 SNHLY, CDR2 FYNNEI. The V end was cut by 3 bases, the J end by 12 bases, with 3 bases between. The CDR3 DNA sequence: TGTGCCAGCAGTGAGGCCGTCCTGACTTTC. Translation gives CASSEAVLTF.

The chain uses TRBV5-8 and TRBJ2-7; TRBD2 aligns across 10 bases. This CDR3 region has 17 residues. Germline V gene sequence: CDR1 SGHTS, CDR2 YDEGEE. V lost 0 bases, J lost 0 bases, and 6 bases stayed unmatched. The CDR3 region has the DNA TGTGCCAGCAGCTTGGGGCCTAGCGGGAGCAGCTCCTACGAGCAGTACTTC. It yields the protein CASSLGPSGSSSYEQYF.